These T cell receptor beta chains were read from a single sample in a study of T cell responses to AZD1222 COVID-19 vaccine. The protocol was immunoSEQ multiplex PCR, while the TCRdb copy is restricted to in-frame clones and leaves out a portion. The table has some 170,000 clones, 93% seen once. The material sequenced was peripheral blood, taken on day 0 of AZD1222 vaccination. The receptor source for this set is an adult in good health. Each CDR3 is given with its conserved first and last residue. The D gene is left open where the match is weak. Clone sizes are given selectively: once, few, many, or a class where the clone is expanded.

D gene	clone size	CDR3 length	V gene	J gene	CDR3 protein	CDR3 DNA
-	-	12	TRBV9	TRBJ1-1	CASSGMNTEAFF	TGTGCCAGCAGCGGAATGAACACTGAAGCTTTCTTT
TRBD1	once	16	TRBV19	TRBJ1-1	CASSTYPGTGATEAFF	TGTGCCAGTAGTACCTACCCCGGGACAGGGGCCACTGAAGCTTTCTTT
TRBD1	once	18	TRBV4-1	TRBJ1-3	CASSPFPPRGTGGDTIYF	TGCGCCAGCAGCCCTTTTCCGCCGCGCGGGACAGGAGGCGACACCATATATTTT
-	-	15	TRBV7-9	TRBJ2-7	CASGNLRGAIHEQYF	TGTGCCAGCGGCAACCTCCGGGGGGCGATCCACGAGCAGTACTTC
-	-	16	TRBV9	TRBJ2-6	CASSLLGQSGANVLTF	TGTGCCAGCAGCCTCCTGGGGCAAAGTGGGGCCAACGTCCTGACTTTC
TRBD2	once	15	TRBV4-1	TRBJ2-1	CASSQGLAGYNEQFF	TGCGCCAGCAGCCAAGGACTAGCGGGCTACAATGAGCAGTTCTTC
-	-	16	TRBV5-8	TRBJ1-2	CASSLVYTQGGYGYTF	TGTGCCAGCAGCTTGGTTTACACCCAGGGTGGCTATGGCTACACCTTC
-	-	14	TRBV7-9	TRBJ1-2	CASSLAQANYGYTF	TGTGCCAGCAGCTTAGCCCAGGCTAACTATGGCTACACCTTC
-	-	12	TRBV7-8	TRBJ1-5	CASSFSDQPQHF	TGTGCCAGCAGCTTTTCGGATCAGCCCCAGCATTTT
-	-	15	TRBV5-1	TRBJ1-1	CASSPLGTGNTEAFF	TGCGCCAGCAGCCCTCTCGGGACGGGGAACACTGAAGCTTTCTTT
-	-	11	TRBV12-3/TRBV12-4	TRBJ1-4	CASSLGGKLFF	TGTGCCAGCAGTTTAGGCGGAAAACTGTTTTTT
TRBD1	once	13	TRBV28	TRBJ1-1	CASSPLTGFEAFF	TGTGCCAGCAGCCCGCTGACAGGGTTTGAAGCTTTCTTT
-	-	18	TRBV4-2	TRBJ2-2	CASSQVPGQQLNTGELFF	TGTGCCAGCAGCCAAGTTCCGGGGCAGCAACTGAACACCGGGGAGCTGTTTTTT
-	-	15	TRBV5-4	TRBJ2-7	CASARTGDASYEQYF	TGTGCCAGCGCCCGAACCGGAGACGCCTCCTACGAGCAGTACTTC
-	-	15	TRBV7-9	TRBJ1-3	CASSLRGSGGNTIYF	TGTGCCAGCAGCTTAAGGGGGTCCGGTGGAAACACCATATATTTT
-	-	15	TRBV19	TRBJ2-1	CASSTSGQMNNEQFF	TGTGCCAGTAGTACGTCCGGGCAGATGAACAATGAGCAGTTCTTC
TRBD2	-	14	TRBV6-1	TRBJ2-7	CASSEEVAGYEQYF	TGTGCCAGCAGTGAAGAAGTAGCGGGCTACGAGCAGTACTTC
-	-	15	TRBV25-1	TRBJ1-1	CASSESFGRDTEAFF	TGTGCCAGCAGTGAATCTTTCGGCAGGGACACTGAAGCTTTCTTT
-	-	13	TRBV27	TRBJ1-1	CASRLTGFTEAFF	TGTGCCAGCAGACTAACGGGTTTCACTGAAGCTTTCTTT
-	-	14	TRBV6-5	TRBJ2-6	CASSYGVGANVLTF	TGTGCCAGCAGTTACGGGGTGGGGGCCAACGTCCTGACTTTC
-	-	16	TRBV2	TRBJ2-2	CASSLRVVANTGELFF	TGTGCCAGCTCCTTAAGGGTGGTCGCGAACACCGGGGAGCTGTTTTTT
TRBD1	-	14	TRBV5-6	TRBJ1-2	CASSPGTENYGYTF	TGTGCCAGCAGCCCCGGGACAGAAAACTATGGCTACACCTTC
-	-	14	TRBV6-6	TRBJ1-5	CASSYPGERQPQHF	TGTGCCAGCAGTTACCCAGGGGAGCGTCAGCCCCAGCATTTT
-	-	11	TRBV7-9	TRBJ1-2	CASSLRDGYTF	TGTGCCAGCAGCTTACGCGATGGCTACACCTTC
-	-	12	TRBV25-1	TRBJ1-1	CASSEGRSEAFF	TGTGCCAGCAGTGAGGGGCGGTCGGAAGCTTTCTTT
TRBD1	-	13	TRBV15	TRBJ1-4	CATSRDPPDRVGF	TGTGCCACCAGCAGAGACCCGCCCGACAGGGTGGGTTTT
-	-	15	TRBV10-2	TRBJ1-4	CASSEGDVLGEKLFF	TGCGCCAGCAGTGAGGGGGACGTTCTGGGTGAAAAACTGTTTTTT
-	-	16	TRBV5-6	TRBJ1-2	CASSLYWAKLIYGYTF	TGTGCCAGCAGCTTGTATTGGGCAAAACTAATCTATGGCTACACCTTC
-	-	16	TRBV5-1	TRBJ2-7	CASSLVGTTSSYEQYF	TGCGCCAGCAGCTTGGTGGGGACAACCTCCTCCTACGAGCAGTACTTC
-	-	13	TRBV18	TRBJ1-1	CASSPSTEPEAFF	TGTGCCAGCTCACCATCCACAGAGCCTGAAGCTTTCTTT
TRBD1	once	13	TRBV19	TRBJ1-3	CASSRDSGNTIYF	TGTGCCAGCTCCAGGGACAGCGGAAACACCATATATTTT
-	-	13	TRBV3-1/TRBV3-2	TRBJ1-3	CASSQSSGNTIYF	TGTGCCAGCAGCCAAAGCTCTGGAAACACCATATATTTT
TRBD1	-	14	TRBV9	TRBJ1-1	CASSAGQLNTEAFF	TGTGCCAGCAGCGCGGGACAGCTGAACACTGAAGCTTTCTTT
-	-	12	TRBV5-4	TRBJ1-1	CASSRGPTEAFF	TGTGCCAGCAGCCGGGGGCCCACTGAAGCTTTCTTT
-	once	16	TRBV6-6	TRBJ1-2	CASSYSGEGANYGYTF	TGTGCCAGCAGTTACTCCGGGGAGGGGGCTAACTATGGCTACACCTTC
TRBD1	-	15	TRBV28	TRBJ1-1	CASSWTGGMNTEAFF	TGTGCCAGCAGTTGGACAGGGGGGATGAACACTGAAGCTTTCTTT
-	once	13	TRBV19	TRBJ1-5	CASSSQDGQPQHF	TGTGCCAGTAGTTCGCAGGACGGTCAGCCCCAGCATTTT
TRBD2	-	14	TRBV19	TRBJ2-7	CASAGGAGKTEQYF	TGTGCCAGTGCCGGGGGGGCAGGGAAGACCGAGCAGTACTTC
TRBD1	once	11	TRBV28	TRBJ2-7	CASSPGQGFKF	TGTGCCAGCAGTCCCGGACAGGGATTTAAATTC
-	-	12	TRBV7-9	TRBJ2-2	CASSSDPWTRFF	TGTGCCAGCAGCTCGGACCCTTGGACCCGCTTTTTT
-	-	17	TRBV7-9	TRBJ2-1	CASSLETRDSKHNEQFF	TGTGCCAGCAGCTTAGAAACTCGGGACTCGAAACACAATGAGCAGTTCTTC